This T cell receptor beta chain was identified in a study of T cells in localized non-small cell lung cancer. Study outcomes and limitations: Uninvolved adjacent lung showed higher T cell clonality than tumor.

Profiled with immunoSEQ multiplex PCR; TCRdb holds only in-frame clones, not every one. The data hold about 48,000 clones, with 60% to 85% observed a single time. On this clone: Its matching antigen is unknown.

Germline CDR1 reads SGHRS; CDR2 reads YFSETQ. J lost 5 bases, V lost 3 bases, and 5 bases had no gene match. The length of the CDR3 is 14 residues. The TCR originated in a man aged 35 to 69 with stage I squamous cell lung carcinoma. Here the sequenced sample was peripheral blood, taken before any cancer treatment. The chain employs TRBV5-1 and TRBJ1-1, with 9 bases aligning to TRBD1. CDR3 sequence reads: CASSSTGGRTEAFF. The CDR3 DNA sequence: TGCGCCAGCAGCTCGACAGGGGGTAGGACTGAAGCTTTCTTT.